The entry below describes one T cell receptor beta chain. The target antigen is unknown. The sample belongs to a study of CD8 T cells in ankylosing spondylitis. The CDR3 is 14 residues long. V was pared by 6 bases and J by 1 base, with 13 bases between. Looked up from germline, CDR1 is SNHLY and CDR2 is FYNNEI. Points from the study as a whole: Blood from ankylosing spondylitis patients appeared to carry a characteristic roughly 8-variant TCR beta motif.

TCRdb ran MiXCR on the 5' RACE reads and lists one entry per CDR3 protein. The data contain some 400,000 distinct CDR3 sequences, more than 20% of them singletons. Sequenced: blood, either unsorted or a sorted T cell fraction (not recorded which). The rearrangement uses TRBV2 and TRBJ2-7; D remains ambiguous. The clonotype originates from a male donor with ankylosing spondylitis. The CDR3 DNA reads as TGTGCCAGCAGGGACCGACAAGGATCCTACGAGCAGTACTTC. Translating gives CASRDRQGSYEQYF.